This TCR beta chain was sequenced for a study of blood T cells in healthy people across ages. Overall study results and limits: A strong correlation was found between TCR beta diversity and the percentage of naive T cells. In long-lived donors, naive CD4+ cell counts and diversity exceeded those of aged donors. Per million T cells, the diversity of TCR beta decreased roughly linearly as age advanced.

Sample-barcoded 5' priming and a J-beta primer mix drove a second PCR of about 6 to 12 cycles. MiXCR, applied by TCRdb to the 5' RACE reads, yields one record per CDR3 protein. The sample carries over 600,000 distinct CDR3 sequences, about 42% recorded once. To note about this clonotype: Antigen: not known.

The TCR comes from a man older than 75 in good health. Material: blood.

The CDR3 loop is CASSKPQTGGNTEAFF. The DNA of the CDR3 is TGTGCCAGCAGTAAACCACAGACAGGGGGCAACACTGAAGCTTTCTTT. This rearrangement joins TRBV6-6 to TRBJ1-1; 10 bases map to TRBD1. V lost 5 bases and J lost 2; bases outside the gene matches: 8. CDR1 and CDR2 (germline): MNHNY, SVGAGI (reference sequence). This CDR3 is 16 amino acids long.